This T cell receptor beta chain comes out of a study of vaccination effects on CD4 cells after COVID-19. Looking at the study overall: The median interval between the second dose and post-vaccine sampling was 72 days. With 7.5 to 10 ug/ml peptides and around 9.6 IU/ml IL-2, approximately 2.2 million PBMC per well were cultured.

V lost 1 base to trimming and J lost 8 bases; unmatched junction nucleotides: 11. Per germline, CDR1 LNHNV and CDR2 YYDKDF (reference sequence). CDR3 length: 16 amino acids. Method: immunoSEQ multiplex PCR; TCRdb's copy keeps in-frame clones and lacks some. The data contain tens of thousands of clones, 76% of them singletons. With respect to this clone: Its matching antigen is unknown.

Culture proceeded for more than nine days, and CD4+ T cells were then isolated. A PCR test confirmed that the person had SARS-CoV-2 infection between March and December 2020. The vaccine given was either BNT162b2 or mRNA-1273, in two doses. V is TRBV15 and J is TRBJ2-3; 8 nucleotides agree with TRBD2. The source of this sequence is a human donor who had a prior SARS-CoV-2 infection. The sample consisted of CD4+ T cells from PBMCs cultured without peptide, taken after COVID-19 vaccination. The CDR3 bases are TGTGCCACCAGCAGAGTTCGGGGACTAGGGTCCGGTACGCAGTATTTT. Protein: CATSRVRGLGSGTQYF.